The rows below give T cell receptor beta chains drawn from one sample of a study of glioma-infiltrating T cells. TCRdb called the multiplex PCR reads again in MiXCR, with one record for every CDR3 protein. Among about 180,000 distinct CDR3 sequences listed, over 40% were seen once. The sample taken for sequencing was glioma tissue, nonneoplastic brain tissue, or PBMCs (not recorded which). The source of these receptors is a human donor with low-grade glioma or glioblastoma, undergoing nonglioma brain surgery, or in good health (not recorded which). CDR3s include the opening cysteine and the closing phenylalanine or tryptophan. D genes are given only for firm matches. The size of a clone is reported for some rows only, either as once, few or many, or as a class for expanded clones.

len,abundance,d_gene,v_gene,j_gene,CDR3aa,CDR3nt
13,many,.,TRBV28,TRBJ2-7,CASGTASPYEQYF,TGTGCCAGCGGAACAGCTTCTCCCTACGAGCAGTACTTC
12,.,.,TRBV29-1,TRBJ1-2,CSVTDGYYGYTF,TGCAGCGTGACCGACGGCTACTATGGCTACACCTTC
14,.,TRBD2,TRBV19,TRBJ2-3,CASRTAGVKGTQYF,TGTGCCAGTAGAACAGCGGGAGTCAAAGGTACGCAGTATTTT
13,.,TRBD1,TRBV6-9,TRBJ2-7,CASSSPGTGKQYF,TGTGCCAGCAGTTCTCCAGGGACAGGGAAGCAGTACTTC
12,.,.,TRBV25-1,TRBJ1-1,CASRWWYTEAFF,TGTGCCAGCAGGTGGTGGTACACTGAAGCTTTCTTT
10,many,.,TRBV20-1,TRBJ1-1,CSAWGAEAFF,TGCAGTGCATGGGGGGCTGAAGCTTTCTTT
18,.,.,TRBV6-6,TRBJ2-2,CASSYYRLGDVNTGELFF,TGTGCCAGCAGTTACTACAGACTAGGGGATGTGAACACCGGGGAGCTGTTTTTT
12,.,.,TRBV4-1,TRBJ2-3,CASSQVARTQYF,TGCGCCAGCAGCCAAGTGGCCCGTACGCAGTATTTT
13,many,.,TRBV20-1,TRBJ2-1,CSARALGPNEQFF,TGCAGTGCTAGAGCGCTAGGCCCCAATGAGCAGTTCTTC
14,.,.,TRBV19,TRBJ2-1,CASSFSSLGNEQFF,TGTGCCAGTAGTTTTTCTAGCCTGGGCAATGAGCAGTTCTTC
19,.,.,TRBV19,TRBJ1-4,CASSMRSMTTVLTNEKLFF,TGTGCCAGTAGTATGAGATCCATGACGACAGTTCTGACTAATGAAAAACTGTTTTTT
13,.,.,TRBV6-2/TRBV6-3,TRBJ2-1,CASTFPTINEQFF,TGTGCCAGCACTTTCCCAACTATTAATGAGCAGTTCTTC
17,.,TRBD2,TRBV3-1,TRBJ2-2,CASSQASTSGNTGELFF,TGTGCCAGCAGCCAAGCCTCTACTAGCGGGAACACCGGGGAGCTGTTTTTT
15,.,.,TRBV3-1,TRBJ2-7,CASSQTLGTPYEQYF,TGTGCCAGCAGCCAAACTCTCGGGACCCCTTACGAGCAGTACTTC
13,many,.,TRBV20-1,TRBJ1-1,CSAPSGERTEAFF,TGCAGTGCCCCCTCCGGGGAGCGCACTGAAGCTTTCTTT
12,.,.,TRBV6-2/TRBV6-3,TRBJ1-2,CASSLDGDGYTF,TGTGCCAGCAGTCTTGACGGCGATGGCTACACCTTC
15,many,.,TRBV6-1,TRBJ2-1,CASSDGQSSYNEQFF,TGTGCCAGCAGTGACGGACAGAGCTCCTACAATGAGCAGTTCTTC
13,few,.,TRBV19,TRBJ2-1,CASNSGPYNEQFF,TGTGCCAGTAATAGCGGTCCCTACAATGAGCAGTTCTTC
13,many,.,TRBV24-1,TRBJ1-5,CATGGRGNQPQHF,TGTGCCACCGGAGGTAGAGGCAATCAGCCCCAGCATTTT
14,many,.,TRBV20-1,TRBJ2-3,CSALQEVGTDTQYF,TGCAGCGCCTTGCAGGAGGTTGGCACAGATACGCAGTATTTT
14,.,.,TRBV6-5,TRBJ2-7,CASRDGLASYEQYF,TGTGCCAGCAGGGACGGACTGGCCTCCTACGAGCAGTACTTC
13,.,.,TRBV7-9,TRBJ2-7,CVSSNDLAPEQYF,TGTGTCAGCAGCAACGACTTAGCCCCCGAGCAGTACTTC
15,.,.,TRBV4-1,TRBJ2-7,CASSSLSLRSDEQYF,TGCGCCAGCAGCTCCCTGTCGCTCCGCTCTGACGAGCAGTACTTC
14,few,TRBD2,TRBV7-2,TRBJ2-5,CASSILAGEETQYF,TGTGCCAGCAGCATACTAGCGGGAGAAGAGACCCAGTACTTC
13,many,.,TRBV7-8,TRBJ2-7,CASSLDPRYEQYF,TGTGCCAGCAGCTTAGACCCCCGATACGAGCAGTACTTC
12,many,.,TRBV6-1,TRBJ1-1,CASRSVGTEAFF,TGTGCCAGCAGATCCGTCGGCACTGAAGCTTTCTTT
15,.,TRBD1,TRBV20-1,TRBJ2-2,CSDTPGTGNTGELFF,TGCAGTGACACACCCGGGACAGGGAACACCGGGGAGCTGTTTTTT
17,many,TRBD2,TRBV5-4,TRBJ2-3,CASNPGTSGTSTDTQYF,TGTGCCAGCAATCCCGGGACTAGCGGAACTAGCACAGATACGCAGTATTTT
16,once,TRBD2,TRBV3-1,TRBJ2-3,CASSQDLSGTPDTQYF,TGTGCCAGCAGCCAAGATCTTAGCGGGACCCCAGATACGCAGTATTTT
14,many,.,TRBV27,TRBJ1-2,CASSFSGRDYGYTF,TGTGCCAGCAGTTTCTCGGGGCGCGACTATGGCTACACCTTC
17,few,TRBD2,TRBV10-3,TRBJ2-2,CAISERASGANTGELFF,TGTGCCATCAGTGAGAGGGCTAGCGGGGCGAACACCGGGGAGCTGTTTTTT
14,many,.,TRBV7-2,TRBJ2-1,CASSLIIGPHEQFF,TGTGCCAGCAGCCTAATAATAGGGCCCCATGAGCAGTTCTTC
12,many,.,TRBV2,TRBJ2-3,CATREWGDTQYF,TGTGCCACCCGTGAGTGGGGGGATACGCAGTATTTT
13,.,.,TRBV7-2,TRBJ2-7,CASSQEIERKQYF,TGTGCCAGCAGCCAAGAAATAGAACGGAAGCAGTACTTC
14,many,.,TRBV28,TRBJ2-7,CASTTYGSPYEQYF,TGTGCCAGCACCACGTACGGGTCCCCCTACGAGCAGTACTTC
13,.,.,TRBV6-8,TRBJ2-3,CDSSYSVTDTQYF,TGTGATAGCAGTTACTCCGTCACAGATACGCAGTATTTT
17,many,.,TRBV15,TRBJ2-7,CATSRDVLGQGTYEQYF,TGTGCCACCAGCAGAGACGTTCTCGGGCAGGGGACCTACGAGCAGTACTTC
14,.,.,TRBV4-2,TRBJ2-3,CAGSQDRSTDTQYF,TGTGCCGGCAGCCAAGACCGGAGCACAGATACGCAGTATTTT
15,few,.,TRBV29-1,TRBJ2-1,CSVEGARGSYNEQFF,TGCAGCGTTGAAGGGGCTCGGGGATCCTACAATGAGCAGTTCTTC
15,.,.,TRBV5-1,TRBJ2-3,CASSLLGVGTDTQYF,TGCGCCAGCAGCTTACTAGGGGTGGGCACAGATACGCAGTATTTT
16,.,.,TRBV7-2,TRBJ1-2,CASSLAGKVYGYGYTF,TGTGCCAGCAGCTTAGCGGGAAAGGTTTACGGCTATGGCTACACCTTC
14,many,.,TRBV6-1,TRBJ2-4,CASSCGVAKNIQYF,TGTGCCAGCAGTTGCGGGGTAGCCAAAAACATTCAGTACTTC